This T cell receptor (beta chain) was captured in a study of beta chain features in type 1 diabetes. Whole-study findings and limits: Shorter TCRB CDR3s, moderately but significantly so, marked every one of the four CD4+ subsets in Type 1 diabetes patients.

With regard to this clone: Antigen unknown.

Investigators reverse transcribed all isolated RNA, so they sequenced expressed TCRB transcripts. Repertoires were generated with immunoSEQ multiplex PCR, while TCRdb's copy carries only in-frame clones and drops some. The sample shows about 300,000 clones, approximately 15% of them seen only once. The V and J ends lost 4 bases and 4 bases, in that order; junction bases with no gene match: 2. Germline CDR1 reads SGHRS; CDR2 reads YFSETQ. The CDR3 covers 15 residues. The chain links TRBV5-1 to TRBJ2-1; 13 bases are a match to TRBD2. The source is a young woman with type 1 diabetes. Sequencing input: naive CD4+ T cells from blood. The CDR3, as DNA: TGCGCCAGCAGCGGACTAGCGGGAGTTTACAATGAGCAGTTCTTC. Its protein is CASSGLAGVYNEQFF.